Sequencing of this TCR beta chain was carried out in a study of a mutant IDH1 vaccine in newly diagnosed glioma. Overall study findings and caveats: Among top peripheral T cell clonotypes, changes seemed unrelated to pseudoprogression.

Comment on this clone: The antigen remains unidentified.

Generated by immunoSEQ multiplex PCR, the TCRdb table keeps only in-frame clones and is missing some. The sample gives approximately 60,000 clones, roughly four fifths of which show up once; 3.8% is in the top ten. CDR1 is MNHEY, CDR2 SVGAGI, per germline. V gave up 0 bases and J gave up 6 bases, with 12 bases separating them. This CDR3 is built from 15 residues. Time point indicated: week 47, end of study. The vaccine gave 300 ug of a 20-mer mutant IDH1 peptide subcutaneously per dose. During weeks 1, 3, 5, 7, 11, 15, 19 and 23, patients received eight vaccinations. The chain employs TRBV6-5 and TRBJ1-5, with D possibly TRBD1 on 5 matching bases. Sequenced material: PBMCs, taken from a glioma patient whose treatment included an IDH1 peptide vaccine. This sequence was found in a man aged 25 to 45 with glioma. CDR3 sequence reads: CASSYSGERGQPQHF. In DNA, the CDR3 is TGTGCCAGCAGTTACTCAGGGGAGCGGGGTCAGCCCCAGCATTTT.